This T cell receptor (beta chain) was sequenced during a study of shared clonotypes between healthy human individuals. At the level of the study: The study used three CD4 naive, three CD4 memory, two CD8 naive and one CD8 memory plate per donor.

This clone was picked up one time. The assay used deep level. Here immunoSEQ multiplex PCR was the method, and the copy in TCRdb shows in-frame clones only, minus some. The sample contains roughly 2.4 million clones, 90% to 97% of which appear only once. Germline CDR1 reads SGHDT; CDR2 reads YYEEEE. This CDR3 has 16 amino acids. J lost 4 bases, V lost 1 base, and 8 bases had no gene match. Donors included only healthy HIV-negative adults lacking recent acute infections or vaccinations. The chain combines TRBV5-6 with TRBJ1-5; 7 bases are shared with TRBD1. The specimen sequenced was naive CD4+ T cells sorted from blood. Specified subset: CD45RA+ positively selected. This receptor was identified in a man aged 18 to 29 in good health. The CDR3 protein is CASSLRSNRGNQPQHF. The CDR3 DNA reads TGTGCCAGCAGCTTGCGTTCAAACAGGGGTAATCAGCCCCAGCATTTT.